This record looks at one T cell receptor beta chain sequence and its context. The clone's antigen remains unknown. Base quality data are lacking; no much larger clone is found one base away. The method was 5' RACE. The sequencer was an Illumina HiSeq 2000. Template switching added a universal primer binding site, and the final cDNA carried a unique molecular identifier that allowed TCR cDNA molecules to be counted accurately. First-strand cDNA for TCR alpha and beta chains was synthesized from specific primers in the conserved constant-segment region. Each cDNA library was double barcoded, with a SMART-Mk sample barcode plus Illumina barcodes, to control for contamination. TruSeq adapter sequences and Illumina sample barcodes were added in two successive PCR steps. TCR alpha and beta cDNA libraries were sequenced on the Illumina HiSeq platform with custom primers. The authors' pipeline ran thus. Unique molecular identifiers were extracted from raw reads with MiGEC, and CDR3 positions were determined with MiXCR. For each individual, recombination models were inferred using an EM algorithm with the repgenHMM and IGoR tools. The tcR package in R was used for shared clonotype analysis, with sharing normalized by the product of cloneset sizes. To study raw recombination without the effects of thymic and clonal selection, out-of-frame nonproductive sequences were analyzed. TCRdb reworked the public reads: Q25 trimming with fastp, MiXCR clone assembly, productive beta chains retained. All rows with the same CDR3 protein become a single entry with the most common DNA and genes. These V and J calls rely on TCRdb rather than the paper's analysis. This sample gives 1.5 million to 2 million distinct CDR3 sequences in total; roughly 35% of them show up just once. The ten largest make up over 0.25% of the sample.

The sample belongs to a study of identical twins (dated by TCRdb to about 2016). Study-level background: To test whether fetal clonotypes persist, this study deep-sequenced TCR alpha and beta repertoires from monozygotic twins, from unrelated adults of various ages, and from cord blood. To rule out contamination, the twin experiments were replicated at different times with different library preparation protocols.

Every donor was a healthy Caucasian. Results and caveats for the whole study, not just this receptor: Invariant T cells such as MAIT and iNKT could partly confound zero-insertion analyses, though diverse VJ usage argued against this for most clonotypes. Abundant cord blood beta clonotypes had fewer insertions, young adult naive repertoires showed a similar but weaker trend, and memory repertoires showed no such trend. Conclusions relied on cross-sectional statistical analysis, since the same donors could not be followed over many years. Excess twin sharing in beta out-of-frame sequences was weaker because fewer shared sequences lowered the signal-to-noise ratio. Compared with coincidental sharing between unrelated individuals, out-of-frame TCR alpha sequences shared between twins showed an excess of sequences with low generation probability. In monozygotic twins, out-of-frame TCR alpha sharing was systematically underestimated by recombination models, although the models agreed with sharing between unrelated individuals.

Spanning cysteine to phenylalanine, the CDR3 consists of 16 amino acids. This entry keeps only the CDR3 DNA: 48 bases, framed from base 1. CDR1 and CDR2 are read off the germline V gene as SGHRS and YFSETQ. Unmatched junction bases come to 5, with V trimmed by 0 bases and J by 8 bases. The chain was built from TRBV5-1 and TRBJ2-1; 13 central nucleotides agree with TRBD2. Sequenced input: cord blood. The receptor comes from a newborn girl in good health. The bases are TGCGCCAGCAGCTTGGCCCGGACTAGCGGGAGTGATGAGCAGTTCTTC. Protein translation: CASSLARTSGSDEQFF.